This is a list of T cell receptor beta chains from one sample in a study of shared clonotypes between healthy human individuals. Method: immunoSEQ multiplex PCR; TCRdb's copy keeps in-frame clones and lacks some. The sample yields around 2.5 million clones, 93% seen once. Sequenced: naive CD4+ T cells from PBMCs. Receptors were obtained from a man aged 18-30 years in good health. Some clones in this sample may be carry-over from other donors' samples. Each CDR3 is given with its conserved first and last residue. Each record gives: V gene, CDR3 protein.

V gene: TRBV7-9; CDR3 protein: CASSLAAVRNTIYF
V gene: TRBV2; CDR3 protein: CASKRLEYEQYF
V gene: TRBV30; CDR3 protein: CAWSGSGETQYF
V gene: TRBV7-3; CDR3 protein: CASSSGGGVVVEAFF
V gene: TRBV14; CDR3 protein: CASSARGAGELFF
V gene: TRBV5-4; CDR3 protein: CASSLKAGNEQFF
V gene: TRBV19; CDR3 protein: CASSRTSGRPTGETQYF
V gene: TRBV27; CDR3 protein: CASSLGGGSGMWYYEQYF
V gene: TRBV6-8; CDR3 protein: CASSYPPRQGSSGSASYEQYF
V gene: TRBV5-8; CDR3 protein: CASSPTGSGANVLTF
V gene: TRBV28; CDR3 protein: CASSSPSNNQPQHF
V gene: TRBV6-4; CDR3 protein: CASSAGLAGMYEQYF
V gene: TRBV2; CDR3 protein: CASSQGLADPGEQYF
V gene: TRBV9; CDR3 protein: CASSVGERPYNEQFF
V gene: TRBV9; CDR3 protein: CASSRGDRGSYNEQFF
V gene: TRBV5-1; CDR3 protein: CASRPNMGTGELFF